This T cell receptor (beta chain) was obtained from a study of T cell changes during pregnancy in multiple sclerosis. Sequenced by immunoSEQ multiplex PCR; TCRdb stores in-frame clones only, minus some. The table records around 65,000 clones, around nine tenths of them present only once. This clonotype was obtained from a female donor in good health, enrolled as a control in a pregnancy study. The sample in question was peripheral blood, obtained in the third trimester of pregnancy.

The CDR3, as DNA: TGTGCCAGCTCACTGGACAGCCGTAATTCACCCCTCCACTTT. The encoded protein is CASSLDSRNSPLHF. V gene TRBV18 combines with J gene TRBJ1-6; maybe TRBD1 (6 bases). V lost 4 bases and J 6 bases, leaving 10 bases between the germline ends. The CDR3 spans 14 residues. CDR1 KGHSH and CDR2 LQKENI come from the germline V gene.